These 9 T cell receptor beta chains came from one sample sequenced in a study of blood T cell repertoires in COVID-19 (dated by TCRdb to about 2020). Libraries were made using the immunoSEQ multiplex PCR assay. Entries here come from immuneACCESS through TCRdb and include only in-frame sequences with V and J called. Some clones fail to appear in such tables; in the studies checked, an unresolved V gene covers under half of the shortfall, and the cause of the remainder is unknown. For this sample there are 130,000 or so clones; 86% appear just once. The top ten clonotypes cover more than 9.5% of the sample. The sequenced material came from peripheral blood. These receptors all come from a woman in her 70s with COVID-19, enrolled during active disease.

This chain joins TRBV30 and TRBJ1-6; D is perhaps TRBD1 (5 bases). The germline CDR1 and CDR2 sequences are GTSNPN and SVGIG (reference sequence). The CDR3 extends over 13 amino acids. Trimming removed 4 bases at V and 9 bases at J, with 13 bases between. The CDR3 DNA sequence: TGTGCCTGGATCAGGGATATTGGTTCACCCCTCCACTTT. Encoded protein: CAWIRDIGSPLHF. Together with reference TRBV30 and TRBJ1-6, the CDR3 gives the full variable domain: SQTIHQWPATLVQPVGSPLSLECTVEGTSNPNLYWYRQAAGRGLQLLFYSVGIGQISSEVPQNLSASRPQDRQFILSSKKLLLSDSGFYLCAWIRDIGSPLHFGNGTRLTVT.

This sequence joins TRBV28 and TRBJ1-5; 9 nucleotides match TRBD1. There are 16 residues in the CDR3. V lost 5 bases, J lost 7 bases, and 12 bases stayed unmatched. CDR1 is MDHEN, CDR2 SYDVKM, per germline. The CDR3 DNA reads as TGTGCCAGCAGTCCCCCGGGGACAGGGATTTTGCAGCCCCAGCATTTT. It translates to CASSPPGTGILQPQHF.

The V call is TRBV2, the J call TRBJ1-2; 9 nucleotides line up with TRBD1. Per the germline V gene, CDR1 is SNHLY and CDR2 is FYNNEI. V lost 6 bases and J lost 0; bases outside the gene matches: 2. CDR3 length: 14 residues. CDR3 sequence: CASSRQGANYGYTF. The CDR3 DNA is TGTGCCAGCAGCCGACAGGGGGCTAACTATGGCTACACCTTC.

The V and J genes are TRBV19 and TRBJ1-5, with 8 bases aligning to TRBD1. The germline CDR1 and CDR2 sequences are LNHDA and SQIVND (reference sequence). The CDR3 sequence is 15 residues long. The J segment lost 2 bases and the V segment lost 7 bases, leaving 7 bases of the junction unmatched. The CDR3 sequence: CASKIPGGRNQPQHF. In nucleotides, the CDR3 is TGTGCCAGTAAGATACCAGGGGGCCGCAATCAGCCCCAGCATTTT.

This clone was observed a handful of times. The chain joins TRBV28 to TRBJ1-1; D uncertain. This CDR3 comprises 14 residues. Germline CDR1 and CDR2: MDHEN and SYDVKM. V lost 5 bases, J lost 0 bases, and 10 bases lay in between. The CDR3 coding sequence is TGTGCCAGCAGTACGAGGGATGTGAACACTGAAGCTTTCTTT. Amino acid sequence: CASSTRDVNTEAFF. Complete variable domain (other parts from reference TRBV28 and TRBJ1-1): DVKVTQSSRYLVKRTGEKVFLECVQDMDHENMFWYRQDPGLGLRLIYFSYDVKMKEKGDIPEGYSVSREKKERFSLILESASTNQTSMYLCASSTRDVNTEAFFGQGTRLTVV.

The chain carries TRBV7-6 and TRBJ2-7; TRBD2 might be the D (5 bases). Germline V gives CDR1 SGHVS, CDR2 FNYEAQ. The CDR3 consists of 14 residues. V was cut by 5 bases and J by 0 bases, with 11 bases left in between. CDR3 sequence reads: CASSHGERSYEQYF. The CDR3 nucleotides read TGTGCCAGCAGCCACGGGGAGCGCTCCTACGAGCAGTACTTC.

The rearrangement joins TRBV30 to TRBJ2-5; weak D call: TRBD2 (6 bases). Germline CDR1 is GTSNPN and CDR2 is SVGIG (reference sequence). V gave up 0 bases and J gave up 5 bases, with 13 bases separating them. The CDR3 extends over 14 amino acids. In nucleotides, the CDR3 is TGTGCCTGGAGTGTTGGGGGGTCCGGGGAGACCCAGTACTTC. Amino acids: CAWSVGGSGETQYF.

This clone was seen only a few times. This sequence joins TRBV28 and TRBJ1-2; the match to TRBD1 covers 9 bases. Trimming took 8 bases from V and 3 from J; bases not matched to a gene: 7. Looked up from germline, CDR1 is MDHEN and CDR2 is SYDVKM. This CDR3 spans 14 amino acids. CDR3 protein: CASCYRDRDYGYTF. For the CDR3, the DNA is TGTGCCAGCTGCTACCGGGACAGGGACTATGGCTACACCTTC.

The genes are TRBV7-9 and TRBJ1-1; 11 bases fit TRBD1. Germline loops: CDR1 SEHNR, CDR2 FQNEAQ (reference sequence). The junction had 6 bases not matched to a gene; V was cut back by 3 bases and J by 6 bases. The CDR3 runs 15 residues. The CDR3 sequence is CASSLGQGVGAEAFF. For the CDR3, the DNA is TGTGCCAGCAGCTTGGGACAGGGGGTTGGGGCTGAAGCTTTCTTT.